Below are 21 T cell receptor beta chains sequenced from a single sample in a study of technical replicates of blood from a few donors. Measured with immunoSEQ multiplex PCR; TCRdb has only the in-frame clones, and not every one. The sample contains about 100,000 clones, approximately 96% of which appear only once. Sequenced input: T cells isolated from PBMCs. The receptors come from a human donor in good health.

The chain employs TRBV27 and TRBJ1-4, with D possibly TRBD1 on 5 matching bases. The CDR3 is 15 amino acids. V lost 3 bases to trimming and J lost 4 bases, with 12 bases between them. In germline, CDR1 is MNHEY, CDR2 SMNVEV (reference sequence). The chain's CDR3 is CASSLGSGLNEKLFF. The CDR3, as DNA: TGTGCCAGCAGTTTGGGGTCAGGGCTTAATGAAAAACTGTTTTTT.

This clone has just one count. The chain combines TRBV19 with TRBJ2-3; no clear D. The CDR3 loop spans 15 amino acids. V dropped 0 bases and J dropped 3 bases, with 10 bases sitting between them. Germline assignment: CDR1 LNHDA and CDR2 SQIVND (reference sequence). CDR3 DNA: TGTGCCAGTAGTATAGATGGCAGAAAAACAGATACGCAGTATTTT. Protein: CASSIDGRKTDTQYF.

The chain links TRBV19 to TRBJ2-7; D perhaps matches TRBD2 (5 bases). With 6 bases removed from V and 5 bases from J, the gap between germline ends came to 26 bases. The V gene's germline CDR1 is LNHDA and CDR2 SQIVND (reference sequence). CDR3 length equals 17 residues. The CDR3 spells CASSPAERGILQDEQYF. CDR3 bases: TGTGCCAGTAGCCCCGCGGAGAGAGGGATACTTCAAGACGAGCAGTACTTC.

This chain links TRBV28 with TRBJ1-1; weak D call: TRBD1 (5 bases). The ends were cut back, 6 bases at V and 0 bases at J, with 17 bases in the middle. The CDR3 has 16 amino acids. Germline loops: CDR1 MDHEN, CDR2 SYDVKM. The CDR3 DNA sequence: TGTGCCAGCAGACCCCGCTCGACCAGGGTGAACACTGAAGCTTTCTTT. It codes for CASRPRSTRVNTEAFF.

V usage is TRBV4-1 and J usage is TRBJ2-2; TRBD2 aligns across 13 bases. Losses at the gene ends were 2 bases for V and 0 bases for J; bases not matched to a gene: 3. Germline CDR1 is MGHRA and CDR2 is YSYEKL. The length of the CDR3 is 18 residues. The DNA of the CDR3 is TGCGCCAGCAGCCAACCCACTAGCGGGGGGGCGAACACCGGGGAGCTGTTTTTT. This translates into CASSQPTSGGANTGELFF.

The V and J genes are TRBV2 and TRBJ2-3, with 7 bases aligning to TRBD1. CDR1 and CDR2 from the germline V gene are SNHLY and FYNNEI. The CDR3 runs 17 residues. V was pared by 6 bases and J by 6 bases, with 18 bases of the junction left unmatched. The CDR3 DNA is TGTGCCAGCAGCAACTTTATGACAGGGATGCGATCGGATACGCAGTATTTT. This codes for CASSNFMTGMRSDTQYF. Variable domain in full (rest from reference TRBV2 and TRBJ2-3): EPEVTQTPSHQVTQMGQEVILRCVPISNHLYFYWYRQILGQKVEFLVSFYNNEISEKSEIFDDQFSVERPDGSNFTLKIRSTKLEDSAMYFCASSNFMTGMRSDTQYFGPGTRLTVL.

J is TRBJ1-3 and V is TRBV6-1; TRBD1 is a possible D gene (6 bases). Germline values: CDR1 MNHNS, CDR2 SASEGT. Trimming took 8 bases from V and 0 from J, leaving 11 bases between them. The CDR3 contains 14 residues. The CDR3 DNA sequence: TGTGCCAGCGGACAGTCCCCCTCTGGAAACACCATATATTTT. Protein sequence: CASGQSPSGNTIYF.

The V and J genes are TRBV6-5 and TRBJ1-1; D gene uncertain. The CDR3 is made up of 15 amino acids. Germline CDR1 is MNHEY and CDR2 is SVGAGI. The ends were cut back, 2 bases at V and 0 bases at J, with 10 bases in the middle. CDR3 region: CASSYGPTMNTEAFF. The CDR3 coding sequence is TGTGCCAGCAGTTACGGCCCAACAATGAACACTGAAGCTTTCTTT.

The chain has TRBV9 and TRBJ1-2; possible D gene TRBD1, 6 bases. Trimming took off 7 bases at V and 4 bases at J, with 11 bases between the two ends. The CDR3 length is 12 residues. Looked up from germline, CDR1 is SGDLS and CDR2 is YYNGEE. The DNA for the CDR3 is TGTGCCAGCTCGGACAGCACCTATGGCTACACCTTC. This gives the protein CASSDSTYGYTF. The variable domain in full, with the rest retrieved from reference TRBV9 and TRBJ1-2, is DSGVTQTPKHLITATGQRVTLRCSPRSGDLSVYWYQQSLDQGLQFLIQYYNGEERAKGNILERFSAQQFPDLHSELNLSSLELGDSALYFCASSDSTYGYTFGSGTRLTVV.

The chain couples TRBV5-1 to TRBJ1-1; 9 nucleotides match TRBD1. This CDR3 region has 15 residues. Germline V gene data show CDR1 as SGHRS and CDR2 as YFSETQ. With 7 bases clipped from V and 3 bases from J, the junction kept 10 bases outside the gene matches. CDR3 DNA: TGCGCCAGCTCCCCCCAGGGACAGGGCGACACTGAAGCTTTCTTT. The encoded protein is CASSPQGQGDTEAFF.

CDR3 loop: CASSLAGLYGYTF. The CDR3 DNA reads TGTGCCAGCAGCTTAGCTGGACTCTATGGCTACACCTTC. This sequence joins TRBV11-2 and TRBJ1-2; D ambiguous. CDR1 is SGHAT, CDR2 FQNNGV, per germline. The CDR3 has 13 residues. Trimming removed 1 base at V and 4 bases at J, with 7 bases between.

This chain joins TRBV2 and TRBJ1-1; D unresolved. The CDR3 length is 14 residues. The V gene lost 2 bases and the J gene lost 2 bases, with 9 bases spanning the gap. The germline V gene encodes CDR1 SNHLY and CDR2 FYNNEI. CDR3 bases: TGTGCCAGCAGTGAACTAGCGTTAAACACTGAAGCTTTCTTT. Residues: CASSELALNTEAFF.

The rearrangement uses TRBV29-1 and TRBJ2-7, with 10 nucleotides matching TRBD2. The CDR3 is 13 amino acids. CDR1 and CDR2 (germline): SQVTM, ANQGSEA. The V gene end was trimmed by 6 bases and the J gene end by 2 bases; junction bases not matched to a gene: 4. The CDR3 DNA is TGCAGCGTCCTAGCGGGAGTCCCCTACGAGCAGTACTTC. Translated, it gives CSVLAGVPYEQYF.

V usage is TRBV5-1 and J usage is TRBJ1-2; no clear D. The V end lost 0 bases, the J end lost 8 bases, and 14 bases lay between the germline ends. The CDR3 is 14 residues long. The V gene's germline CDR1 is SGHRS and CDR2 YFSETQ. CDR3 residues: CASSLAWAEDGYTF. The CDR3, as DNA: TGCGCCAGCAGCTTGGCTTGGGCGGAGGACGGCTACACCTTC.

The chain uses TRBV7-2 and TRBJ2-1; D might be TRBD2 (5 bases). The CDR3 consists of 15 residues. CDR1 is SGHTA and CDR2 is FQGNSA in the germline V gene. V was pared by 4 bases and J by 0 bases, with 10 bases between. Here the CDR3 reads CASSSILDSYNEQFF. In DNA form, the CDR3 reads TGTGCCAGCAGCTCGATACTAGACTCCTACAATGAGCAGTTCTTC. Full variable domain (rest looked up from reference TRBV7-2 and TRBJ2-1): GAGVSQSPSNKVTEKGKDVELRCDPISGHTALYWYRQSLGQGLEFLIYFQGNSAPDKSGLPSDRFSAERTGGSVSTLTIQRTQQEDSAVYLCASSSILDSYNEQFFGPGTRLTVL.

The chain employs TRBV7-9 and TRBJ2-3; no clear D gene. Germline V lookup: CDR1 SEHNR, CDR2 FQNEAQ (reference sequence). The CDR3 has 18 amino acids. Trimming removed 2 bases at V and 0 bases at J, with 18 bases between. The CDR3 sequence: CASSLSYGVRLSTDTQYF. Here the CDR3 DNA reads TGTGCCAGCAGCTTATCTTACGGAGTGAGACTTAGCACAGATACGCAGTATTTT. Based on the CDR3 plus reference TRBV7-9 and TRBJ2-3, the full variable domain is DTGVSQNPRHKITKRGQNVTFRCDPISEHNRLYWYRQTLGQGPEFLTYFQNEAQLEKSRLLSDRFSAERPKGSFSTLEIQRTEQGDSAMYLCASSLSYGVRLSTDTQYFGPGTRLTVL.

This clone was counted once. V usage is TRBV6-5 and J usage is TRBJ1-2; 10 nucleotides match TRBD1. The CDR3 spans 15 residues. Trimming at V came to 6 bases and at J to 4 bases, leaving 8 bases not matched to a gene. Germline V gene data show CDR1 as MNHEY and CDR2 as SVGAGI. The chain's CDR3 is CASSPPGQGIYGYTF. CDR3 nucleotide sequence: TGTGCCAGCAGCCCTCCGGGACAGGGGATCTATGGCTACACCTTC.

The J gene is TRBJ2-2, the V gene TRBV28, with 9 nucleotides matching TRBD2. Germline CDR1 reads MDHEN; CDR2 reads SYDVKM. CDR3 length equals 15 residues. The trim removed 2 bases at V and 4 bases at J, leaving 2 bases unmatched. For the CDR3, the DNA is TGTGCCAGCAGTTTAGCGCGGGGGGGCACCGGGGAGCTGTTTTTT. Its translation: CASSLARGGTGELFF.

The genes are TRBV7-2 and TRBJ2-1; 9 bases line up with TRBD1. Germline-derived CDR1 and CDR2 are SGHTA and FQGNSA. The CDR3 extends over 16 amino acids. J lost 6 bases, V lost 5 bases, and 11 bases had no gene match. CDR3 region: CASSPSGTGFVNEQFF. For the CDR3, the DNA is TGTGCCAGCAGCCCCTCCGGGACAGGGTTTGTCAATGAGCAGTTCTTC.

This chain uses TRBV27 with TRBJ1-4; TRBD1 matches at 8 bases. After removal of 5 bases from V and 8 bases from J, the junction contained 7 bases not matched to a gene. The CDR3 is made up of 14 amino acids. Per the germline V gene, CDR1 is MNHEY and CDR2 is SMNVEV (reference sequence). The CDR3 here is CASSQQGDLEKLFF. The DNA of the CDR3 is TGTGCCAGCAGTCAACAGGGGGATTTGGAAAAACTGTTTTTT.

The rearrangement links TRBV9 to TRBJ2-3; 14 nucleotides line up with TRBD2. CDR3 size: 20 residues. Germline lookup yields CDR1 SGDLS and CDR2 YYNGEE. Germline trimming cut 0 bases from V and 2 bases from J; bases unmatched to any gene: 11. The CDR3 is CASSVALGTSGSRVTDTQYF. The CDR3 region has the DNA TGTGCCAGCAGCGTAGCGCTGGGGACTAGCGGGAGTAGGGTCACAGATACGCAGTATTTT.